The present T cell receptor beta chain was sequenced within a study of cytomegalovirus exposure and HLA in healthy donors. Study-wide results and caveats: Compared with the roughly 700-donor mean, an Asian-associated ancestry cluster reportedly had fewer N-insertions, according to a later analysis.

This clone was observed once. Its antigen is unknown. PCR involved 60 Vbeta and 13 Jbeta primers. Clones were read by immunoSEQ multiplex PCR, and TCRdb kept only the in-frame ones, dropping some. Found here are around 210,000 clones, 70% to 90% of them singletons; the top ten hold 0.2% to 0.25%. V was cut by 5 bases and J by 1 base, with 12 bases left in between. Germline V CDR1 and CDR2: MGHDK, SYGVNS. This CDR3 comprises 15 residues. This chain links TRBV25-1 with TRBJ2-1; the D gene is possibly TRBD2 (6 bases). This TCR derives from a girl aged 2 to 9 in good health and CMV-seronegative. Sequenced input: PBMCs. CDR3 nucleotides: TGTGCCAGCAGTTTCGGCGGGATGTCCTACAATGAGCAGTTCTTC. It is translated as CASSFGGMSYNEQFF.